This TCR beta chain came from a study of cytomegalovirus exposure and HLA in healthy donors (dated by TCRdb to about 2017). Background on the whole study: According to a later analysis, one platform produced both the 100 to 150 validation repertoires and the 720 or so repertoires of the first cohort. A separate validation cohort of 100 to 150 different subjects was used in addition to the roughly 640-subject first cohort. The aim of the study was to test whether cataloging public T cell receptors could identify signatures of past pathogen exposure. To predict cytomegalovirus infection status, the study brought together high-throughput TCR immunosequencing, statistical association of individual TCRs with disease status, and machine learning.

What the authors observed across the whole study: Cytomegalovirus status was reported to be diagnosed by the classifier with high specificity and sensitivity in both the original and validation cohorts. In the study, approximately 160 TCR beta chains were listed as associated with cytomegalovirus. Subsequent analysis determined that TCRs grouped into clusters in the first cohort also showed a tendency toward co-occurrence across the 130 or so validation repertoires, and approximately 93% of cluster scores exceeded 0. Across donors, most TCR sequences were observed very rarely, whereas some public TCRs were present in many individuals. A later analysis had no HLA typing for the validation cohort, so co-occurrence there was scored across all 120 repertoires. The authors suggested that the approach could potentially be extended to other disease states and immunological phenotypes. In vitro tests confirmed that a few of the cytomegalovirus-associated TCR beta chains recognize cytomegalovirus antigens.

Comments on this clone: Its antigen has not been determined. No much larger clone is present one base from it, and per-base qualities are unavailable.

Per the germline V gene (reference sequence), MNHEY is the CDR1 and SMNVEV is the CDR2. The CDR3 holds 15 amino acids from the cysteine to the phenylalanine. The entry retains the CDR3 DNA only, 45 bases that are in frame from base 1. The germline V and J ends show losses of 3 bases and 7 bases respectively, and no gene match explains 9 bases of the junction. Library preparation employed the immunoSEQ multiplex PCR assay. In the source study's methods: A statistical classification framework was built to diagnose cytomegalovirus status from the catalog of TCR beta chain sequences. TCRdb took this table from immuneACCESS and kept in-frame rearrangements with V and J called. Such tables lack part of the clones; where checked against another copy, unresolved V genes explain under half of the gap, and the rest is unexplained. V and J calls and clone size are those listed in that table; D and trimming were worked out from the DNA. Recorded for this sample are around 50,000 clones; around 94% of them occurred a single time. The ten largest clones represent approximately 8.1% of the sample.

Donors formed part of the validation cohort, which comprised over a hundred subjects and was distinct from the first cohort of 690 or so subjects. Sequences were obtained from PBMCs. Recombination joined TRBV27 with TRBJ2-1, with 7 middle bases fitting TRBD1. This sequence originates from a woman younger than 30 in good health and CMV-seropositive. The nucleotide sequence is given as TGTGCCAGCAGTTTGACGGGACAGCCTGGTAATGAGCAGTTCTTC. Its coded protein is CASSLTGQPGNEQFF.